The sequence of this T cell receptor (beta chain) was determined in a study of T cell responses to AZD1222 COVID-19 vaccine. As concerns this clone: Its antigen is not known.

Whole-study findings and limits: Reports say nearly half of spike-specific TCRs go after unmutated variant regions. Baseline seropositivity occurred in only a handful of AZD1222 recipients.

The germline V gene has CDR1 MNHEY and CDR2 SVGAGI. Between the trimmed V and J ends, which lost 6 bases and 1 base, there was a span of 16 bases. The CDR3 has 15 amino acids. Generated by immunoSEQ multiplex PCR, the TCRdb table keeps only in-frame clones and is missing some. The table shows under 80,000 clones, with roughly 78% occurring only once. The source was peripheral blood, collected on day 0 of MenACWY control vaccination. This clonotype originated in an adult in good health. The rearrangement uses TRBV6-5 and TRBJ2-7; no reliable D call. The chain's CDR3 is CASSDRSLLSYEQYF. CDR3 nucleotide sequence: TGTGCCAGCAGCGATCGTAGTCTCCTTTCCTACGAGCAGTACTTC.